The sequence of this T cell receptor (beta chain) was determined in a study of metastatic and nonmetastatic thyroid tumors. The wider study: Repertoire comparison spanned blood and tumor or nodule tissue of malignant and benign thyroid patients.

This clone was picked up many times. Treatment of any kind had been given to no patient before thyroid surgery. CDR1 is GTSNPN, CDR2 SVGIG, per germline (reference sequence). V lost 2 bases to trimming and J lost 3 bases, with 13 bases between them. The CDR3 contains 14 residues. Original processing methods: It was from CDR3 differences across clinicopathological groups that a distant-metastasis classifier for papillary thyroid cancer was built. TCRdb re-clonotyped the PCR reads via MiXCR. These V and J calls derive from TCRdb rather than the authors' analysis. The table has around 27,000 clones, 20% to 30% seen once.

The V and J genes are TRBV30 and TRBJ1-2, with a weak D call TRBD1 (6 bases). The sequence was collected from a female donor with papillary thyroid cancer or a benign thyroid nodule (not recorded which). Some clones in this sample may be carry-over from other donors' samples. Sequencing was done on a sample of blood. The CDR3 nucleotides read TGTGCCTGGAGTCGCACTCAGGGGCACTATGGCTACACCTTC. It is translated as CAWSRTQGHYGYTF.